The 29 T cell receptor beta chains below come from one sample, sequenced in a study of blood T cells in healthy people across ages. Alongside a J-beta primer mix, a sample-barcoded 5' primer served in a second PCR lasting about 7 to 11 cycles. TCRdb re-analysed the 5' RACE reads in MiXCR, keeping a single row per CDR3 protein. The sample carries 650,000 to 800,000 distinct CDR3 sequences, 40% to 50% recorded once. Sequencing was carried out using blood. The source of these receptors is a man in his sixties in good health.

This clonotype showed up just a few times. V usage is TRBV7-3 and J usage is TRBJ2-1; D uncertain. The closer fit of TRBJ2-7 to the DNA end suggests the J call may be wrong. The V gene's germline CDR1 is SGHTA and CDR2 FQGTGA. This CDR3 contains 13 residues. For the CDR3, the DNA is TGTGCCAGCAGCCCCGGGCGTTACAATGAGCAGTACTTC. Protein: CASSPGRYNEQYF.

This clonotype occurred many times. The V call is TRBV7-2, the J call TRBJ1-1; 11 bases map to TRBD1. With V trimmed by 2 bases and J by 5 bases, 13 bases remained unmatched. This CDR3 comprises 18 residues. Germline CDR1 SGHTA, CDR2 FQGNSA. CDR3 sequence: CASSLRSTGQGAGTEAFF. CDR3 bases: TGTGCCAGCAGCTTAAGAAGCACTGGACAGGGGGCCGGAACTGAAGCTTTCTTT.

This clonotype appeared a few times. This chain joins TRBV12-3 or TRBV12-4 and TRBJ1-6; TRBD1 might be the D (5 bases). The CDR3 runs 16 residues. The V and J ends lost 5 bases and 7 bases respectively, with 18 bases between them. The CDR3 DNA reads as TGTGCCAGCAGTCGGGGTCAAGGGACTGCCAATTCACCCCTCCACTTT. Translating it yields CASSRGQGTANSPLHF.

The CDR3 loop is CASSYTPQVNTEAFF. CDR3 in DNA: TGTGCCAGCAGTTACACCCCTCAAGTGAACACTGAAGCTTTCTTT. The chain is built from TRBV6-5 and TRBJ1-1; the D is unclear. The CDR3 is made up of 15 amino acids. Per germline, CDR1 MNHEY and CDR2 SVGAGI. The germline V and J ends were trimmed by 2 bases and 0 bases, with 10 bases remaining between them.

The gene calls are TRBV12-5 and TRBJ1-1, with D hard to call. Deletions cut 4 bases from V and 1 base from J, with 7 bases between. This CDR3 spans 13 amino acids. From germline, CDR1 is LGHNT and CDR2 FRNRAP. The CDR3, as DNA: TGTGCTAGTGGTTCTACGGGGAACACTGAAGCTTTCTTT. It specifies CASGSTGNTEAFF.

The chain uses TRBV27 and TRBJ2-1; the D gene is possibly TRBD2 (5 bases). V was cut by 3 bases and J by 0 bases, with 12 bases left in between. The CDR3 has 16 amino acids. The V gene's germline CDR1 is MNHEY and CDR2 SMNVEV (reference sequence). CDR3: CASSFEGLSSYNEQFF. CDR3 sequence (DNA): TGTGCCAGCAGTTTCGAGGGCCTCAGCTCCTACAATGAGCAGTTCTTC.

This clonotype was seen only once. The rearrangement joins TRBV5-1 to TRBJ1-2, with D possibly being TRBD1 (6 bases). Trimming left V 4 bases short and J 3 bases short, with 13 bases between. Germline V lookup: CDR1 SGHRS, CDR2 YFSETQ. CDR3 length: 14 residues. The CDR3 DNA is TGCGCCAGCAGCCCATACCCAGGGGACTATGGCTACACCTTC. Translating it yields CASSPYPGDYGYTF.

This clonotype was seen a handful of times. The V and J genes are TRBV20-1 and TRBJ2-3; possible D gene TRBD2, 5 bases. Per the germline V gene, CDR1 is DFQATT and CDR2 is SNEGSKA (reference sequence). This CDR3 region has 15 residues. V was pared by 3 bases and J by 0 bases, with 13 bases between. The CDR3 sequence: CSARRSGTSTDTQYF. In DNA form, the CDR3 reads TGCAGTGCTAGGCGGAGCGGCACTAGCACAGATACGCAGTATTTT.

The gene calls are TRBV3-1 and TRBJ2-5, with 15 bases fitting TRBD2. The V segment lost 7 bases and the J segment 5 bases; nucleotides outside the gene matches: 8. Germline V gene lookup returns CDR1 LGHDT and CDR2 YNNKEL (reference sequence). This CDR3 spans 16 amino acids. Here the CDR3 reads CASNAGTSGRPETQYF. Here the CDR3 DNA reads TGTGCCAGCAACGCCGGGACTAGCGGGAGGCCTGAGACCCAGTACTTC.

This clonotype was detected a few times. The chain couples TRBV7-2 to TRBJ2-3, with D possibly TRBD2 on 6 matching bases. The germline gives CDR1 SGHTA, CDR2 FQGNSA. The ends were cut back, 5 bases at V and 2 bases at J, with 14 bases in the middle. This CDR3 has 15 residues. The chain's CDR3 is CASSATGLSTDTQYF. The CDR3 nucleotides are TGTGCCAGCAGCGCTACGGGACTCTCCACAGATACGCAGTATTTT.

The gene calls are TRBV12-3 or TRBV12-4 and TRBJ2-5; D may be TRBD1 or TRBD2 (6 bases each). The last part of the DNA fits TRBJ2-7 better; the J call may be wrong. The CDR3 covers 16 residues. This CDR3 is CASKYRGLGANYEQYF. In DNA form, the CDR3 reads TGTGCCAGCAAATATCGGGGGCTGGGGGCAAACTACGAGCAGTACTTC.

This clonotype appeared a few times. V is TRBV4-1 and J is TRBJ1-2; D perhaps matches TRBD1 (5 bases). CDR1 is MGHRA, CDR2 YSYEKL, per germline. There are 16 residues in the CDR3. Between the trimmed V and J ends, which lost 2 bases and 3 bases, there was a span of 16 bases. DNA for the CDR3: TGCGCCAGCAGCCAAATCCAGACCGGGACTTACTATGGCTACACCTTC. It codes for CASSQIQTGTYYGYTF.

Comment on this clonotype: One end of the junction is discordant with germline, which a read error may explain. CDR3 region: CATSRLGRQLSETQYF. The CDR3 coding sequence is TGTGCCACCAGCAGACTTGGGAGGCAGCTCTCAGAAACGCAGTATTTT. This chain joins TRBV15 and TRBJ2-3, with a tentative D call TRBD2 (6 bases). The CDR3 consists of 16 residues. CDR1 and CDR2 from the germline V gene are LNHNV and YYDKDF (reference sequence).

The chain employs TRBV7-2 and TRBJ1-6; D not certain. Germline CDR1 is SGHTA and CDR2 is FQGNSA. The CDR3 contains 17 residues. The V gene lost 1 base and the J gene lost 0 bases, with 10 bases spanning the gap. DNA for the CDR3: TGTGCCAGCAGCTTAGTTGGCAGTAACTCCTATAATTCACCCCTCCACTTT. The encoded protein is CASSLVGSNSYNSPLHF.

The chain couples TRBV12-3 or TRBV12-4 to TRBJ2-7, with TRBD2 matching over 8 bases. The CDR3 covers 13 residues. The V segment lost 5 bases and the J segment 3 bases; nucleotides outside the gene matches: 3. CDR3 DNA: TGTGCCAGCAGTATCGGGACTAGCTACGAGCAGTACTTC. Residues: CASSIGTSYEQYF.

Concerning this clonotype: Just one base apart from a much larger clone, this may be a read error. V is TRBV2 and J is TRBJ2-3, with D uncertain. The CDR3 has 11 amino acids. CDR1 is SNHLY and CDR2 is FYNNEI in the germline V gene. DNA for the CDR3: TGTGCCGGCAGCCCCACAGATACGCAGTATTTT. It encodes CAGSPTDTQYF. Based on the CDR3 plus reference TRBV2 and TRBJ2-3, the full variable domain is EPEVTQTPSHQVTQMGQEVILRCVPISNHLYFYWYRQILGQKVEFLVSFYNNEISEKSEIFDDQFSVERPDGSNFTLKIRSTKLEDSAMYFCAGSPTDTQYFGPGTRLTVL.

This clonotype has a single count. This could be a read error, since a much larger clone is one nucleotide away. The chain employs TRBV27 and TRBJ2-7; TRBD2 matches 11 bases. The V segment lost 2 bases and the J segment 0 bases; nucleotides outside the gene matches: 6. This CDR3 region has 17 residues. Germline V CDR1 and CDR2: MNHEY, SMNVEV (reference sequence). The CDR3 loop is CASSLVASGGFSYEQYF. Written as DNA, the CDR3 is TGTGCCAGCAGTTTAGTCGCTAGCGGGGGGTTCTCCTACGAGCAGTACTTC.

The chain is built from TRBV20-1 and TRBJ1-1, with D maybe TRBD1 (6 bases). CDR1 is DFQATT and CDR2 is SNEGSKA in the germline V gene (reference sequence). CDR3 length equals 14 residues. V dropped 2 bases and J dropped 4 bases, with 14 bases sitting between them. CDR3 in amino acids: CSARLGGLSTEAFF. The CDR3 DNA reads TGCAGTGCTAGATTGGGGGGCCTAAGCACTGAAGCTTTCTTT.

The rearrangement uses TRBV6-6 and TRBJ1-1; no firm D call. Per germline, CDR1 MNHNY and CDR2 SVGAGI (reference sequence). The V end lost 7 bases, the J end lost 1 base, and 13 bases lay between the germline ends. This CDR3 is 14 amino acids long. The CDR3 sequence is CASTPTAGNTEAFF. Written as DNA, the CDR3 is TGTGCCAGCACCCCAACGGCTGGGAACACTGAAGCTTTCTTT.

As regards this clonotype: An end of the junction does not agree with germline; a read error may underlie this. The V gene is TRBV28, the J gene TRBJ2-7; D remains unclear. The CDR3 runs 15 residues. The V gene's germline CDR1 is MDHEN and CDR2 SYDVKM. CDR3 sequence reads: CASSLTPTLSYEQYF. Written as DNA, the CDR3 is TGTGCCAGCAGTCTTACACCGACGCTCTCCTATGAGCAGTACTTC. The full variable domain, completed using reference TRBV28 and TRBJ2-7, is DVKVTQSSRYLVKRTGEKVFLECVQDMDHENMFWYRQDPGLGLRLIYFSYDVKMKEKGDIPEGYSVSREKKERFSLILESASTNQTSMYLCASSLTPTLSYEQYFGPGTRLTVT.

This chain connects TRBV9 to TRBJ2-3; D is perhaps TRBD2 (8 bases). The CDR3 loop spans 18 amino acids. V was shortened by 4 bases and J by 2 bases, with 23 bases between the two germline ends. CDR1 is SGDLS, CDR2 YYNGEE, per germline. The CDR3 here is CASSPRPGGGLDTDTQYF. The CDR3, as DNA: TGTGCCAGCAGCCCCCGACCGGGAGGGGGCCTGGACACAGATACGCAGTATTTT.

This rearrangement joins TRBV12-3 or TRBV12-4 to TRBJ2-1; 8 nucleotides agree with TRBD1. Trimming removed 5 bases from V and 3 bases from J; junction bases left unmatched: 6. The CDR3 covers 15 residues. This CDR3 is CASSPSGQGYNEQFF. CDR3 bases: TGTGCCAGCAGTCCTTCCGGACAGGGCTACAATGAGCAGTTCTTC.

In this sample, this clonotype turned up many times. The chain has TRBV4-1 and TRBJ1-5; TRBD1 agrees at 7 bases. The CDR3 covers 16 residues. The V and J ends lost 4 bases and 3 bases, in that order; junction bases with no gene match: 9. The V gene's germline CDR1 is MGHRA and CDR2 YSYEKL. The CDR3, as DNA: TGCGCCAGCAGCCCCTCACCGGGGACAGACAATCAGCCCCAGCATTTT. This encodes CASSPSPGTDNQPQHF.

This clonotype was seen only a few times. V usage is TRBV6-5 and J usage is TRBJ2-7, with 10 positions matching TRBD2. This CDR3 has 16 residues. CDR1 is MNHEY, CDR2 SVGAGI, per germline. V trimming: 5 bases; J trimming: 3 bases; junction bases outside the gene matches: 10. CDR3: CASSLRTSGSYYEQYF. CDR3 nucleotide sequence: TGTGCCAGCAGTCTTCGGACTAGCGGATCATACTACGAGCAGTACTTC.

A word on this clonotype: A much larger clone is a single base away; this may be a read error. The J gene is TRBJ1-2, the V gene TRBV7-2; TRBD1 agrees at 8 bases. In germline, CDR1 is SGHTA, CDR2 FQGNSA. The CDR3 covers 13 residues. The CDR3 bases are TGTGCCAGCAGCTCGGACAGGGTCTATGACTACACCTTC. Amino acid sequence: CASSSDRVYDYTF.

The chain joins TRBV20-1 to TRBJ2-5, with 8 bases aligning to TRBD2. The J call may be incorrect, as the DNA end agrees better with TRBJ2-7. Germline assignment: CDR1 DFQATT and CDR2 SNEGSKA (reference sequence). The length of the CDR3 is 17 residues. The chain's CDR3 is CSARVAGNSRRAYEQYF. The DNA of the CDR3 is TGCAGTGCTAGAGTAGCGGGGAATTCCAGGCGAGCCTACGAGCAGTACTTC.

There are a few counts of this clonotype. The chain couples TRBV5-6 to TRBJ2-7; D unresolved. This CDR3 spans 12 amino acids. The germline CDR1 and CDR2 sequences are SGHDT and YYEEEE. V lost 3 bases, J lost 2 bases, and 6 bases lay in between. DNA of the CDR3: TGTGCCAGCAGCTCGTATACCTACGAGCAGTACTTC. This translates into CASSSYTYEQYF.

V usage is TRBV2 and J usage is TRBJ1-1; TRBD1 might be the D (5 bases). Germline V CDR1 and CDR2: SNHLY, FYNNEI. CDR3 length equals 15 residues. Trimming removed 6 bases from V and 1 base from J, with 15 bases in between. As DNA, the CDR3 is TGTGCCAGCAGAAGGGACGGCAGGAAGAACACTGAAGCTTTCTTT. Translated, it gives CASRRDGRKNTEAFF. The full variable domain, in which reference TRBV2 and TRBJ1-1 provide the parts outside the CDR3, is EPEVTQTPSHQVTQMGQEVILRCVPISNHLYFYWYRQILGQKVEFLVSFYNNEISEKSEIFDDQFSVERPDGSNFTLKIRSTKLEDSAMYFCASRRDGRKNTEAFFGQGTRLTVV.

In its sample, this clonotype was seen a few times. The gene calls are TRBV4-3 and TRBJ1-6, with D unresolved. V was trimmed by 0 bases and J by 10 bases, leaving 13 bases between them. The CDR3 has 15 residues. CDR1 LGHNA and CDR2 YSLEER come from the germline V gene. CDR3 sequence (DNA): TGCGCCAGCAGCCAAGATCCCCGGGAAAAATCACCCCTCCACTTT. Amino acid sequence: CASSQDPREKSPLHF.